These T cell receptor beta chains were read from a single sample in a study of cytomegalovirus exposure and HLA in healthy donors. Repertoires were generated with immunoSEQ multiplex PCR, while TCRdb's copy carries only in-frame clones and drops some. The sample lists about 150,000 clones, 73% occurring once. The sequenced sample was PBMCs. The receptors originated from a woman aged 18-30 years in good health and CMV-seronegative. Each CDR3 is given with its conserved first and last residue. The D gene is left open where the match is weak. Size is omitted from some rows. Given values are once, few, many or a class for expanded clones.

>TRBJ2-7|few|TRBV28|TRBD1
TGTGCCAGCACCTCCGGGACAGGGAGGTACGAGCAGTACTTC
CASTSGTGRYEQYF
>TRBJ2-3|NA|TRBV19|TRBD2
TGTGCCAGTACCTCCGGGGGGGGGCCAGATACGCAGTATTTT
CASTSGGGPDTQYF
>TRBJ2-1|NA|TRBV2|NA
TGTGCCAGCAGCCGGACAGCTAATGAGCAGTTCTTC
CASSRTANEQFF
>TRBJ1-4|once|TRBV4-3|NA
TGCGCCAGCAGCCAGGGCGGCGGGGCCCCCGGAAAACTGTTTTTT
CASSQGGGAPGKLFF
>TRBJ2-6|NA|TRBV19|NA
TGTGCCAGTAGTATAGGGGCAGGGACTCTCTCTGGGGCCAACGTCCTGACTTTC
CASSIGAGTLSGANVLTF
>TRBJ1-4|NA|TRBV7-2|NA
TGTGCCAGCAGCTTACAAGGAGTTGGGGCGAATGAAAAACTGTTTTTT
CASSLQGVGANEKLFF
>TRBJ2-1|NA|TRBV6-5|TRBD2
TGTGCCAGCAGTTATAGGCTAGCGGGAGCCGATGAGCAGTTCTTC
CASSYRLAGADEQFF
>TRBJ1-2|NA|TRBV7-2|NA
TGTGCCAGCAGCTTAAGCCGATCTTATGGCTACACCTTC
CASSLSRSYGYTF
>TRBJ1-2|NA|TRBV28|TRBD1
TGTGCCAGCAGTCTCCGGGACAGCGCTGGCTACACCTTC
CASSLRDSAGYTF
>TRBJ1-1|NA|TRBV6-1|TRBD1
TGTGCCAGCAGTGAACGACAGGGGAACACTGAAGCTTTCTTT
CASSERQGNTEAFF